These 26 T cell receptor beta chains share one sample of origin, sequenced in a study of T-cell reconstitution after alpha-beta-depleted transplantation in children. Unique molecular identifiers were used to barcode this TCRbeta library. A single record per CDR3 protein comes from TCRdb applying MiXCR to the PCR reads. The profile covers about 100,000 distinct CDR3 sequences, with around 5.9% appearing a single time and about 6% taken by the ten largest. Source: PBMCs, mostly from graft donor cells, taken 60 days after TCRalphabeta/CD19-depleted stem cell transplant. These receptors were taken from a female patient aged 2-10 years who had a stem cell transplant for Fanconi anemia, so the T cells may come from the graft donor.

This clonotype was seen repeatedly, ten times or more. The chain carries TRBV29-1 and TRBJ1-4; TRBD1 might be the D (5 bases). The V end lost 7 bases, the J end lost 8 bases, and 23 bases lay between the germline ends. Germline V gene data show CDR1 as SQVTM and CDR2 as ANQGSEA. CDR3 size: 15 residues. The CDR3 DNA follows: TGCAGCGCTGCCATAATAGGGGAGGGTACCGAAAAACTGTTTTTT. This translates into CSAAIIGEGTEKLFF.

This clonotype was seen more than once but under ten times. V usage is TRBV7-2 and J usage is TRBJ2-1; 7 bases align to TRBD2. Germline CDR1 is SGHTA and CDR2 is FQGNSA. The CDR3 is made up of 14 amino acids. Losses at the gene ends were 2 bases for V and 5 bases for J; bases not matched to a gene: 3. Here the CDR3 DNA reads TGTGCCAGCAGCTTAACTAGCGTCGACAATGAGCAGTTCTTC. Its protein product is CASSLTSVDNEQFF.

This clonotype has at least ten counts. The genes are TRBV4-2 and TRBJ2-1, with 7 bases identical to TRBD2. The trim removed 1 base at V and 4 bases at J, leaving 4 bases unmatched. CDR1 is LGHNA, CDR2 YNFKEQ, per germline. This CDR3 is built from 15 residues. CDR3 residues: CASSQASGTYNEQFF. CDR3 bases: TGTGCCAGCAGCCAAGCGAGCGGGACTTACAATGAGCAGTTCTTC.

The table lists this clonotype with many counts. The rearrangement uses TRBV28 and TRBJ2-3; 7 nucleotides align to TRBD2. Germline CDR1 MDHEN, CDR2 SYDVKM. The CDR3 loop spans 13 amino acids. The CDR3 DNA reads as TGTGTTAGCACGGCGGGAGTCCCAGGATCGCAGTATTTT. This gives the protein CVSTAGVPGSQYF.

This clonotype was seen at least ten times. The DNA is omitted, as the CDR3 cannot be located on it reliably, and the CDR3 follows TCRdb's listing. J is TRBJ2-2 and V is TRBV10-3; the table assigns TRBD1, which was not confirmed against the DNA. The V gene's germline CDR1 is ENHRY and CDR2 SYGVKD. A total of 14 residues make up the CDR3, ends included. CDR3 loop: CAIRTGCHRGAVFF.

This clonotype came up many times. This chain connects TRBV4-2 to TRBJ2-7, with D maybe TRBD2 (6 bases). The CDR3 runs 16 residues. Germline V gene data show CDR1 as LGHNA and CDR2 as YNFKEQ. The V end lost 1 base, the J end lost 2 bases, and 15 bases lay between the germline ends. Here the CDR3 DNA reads TGTGCCAGCAGCCAAGTTGCAGCGGGCTTTCCCTACGAGCAGTACTTC. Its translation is CASSQVAAGFPYEQYF.

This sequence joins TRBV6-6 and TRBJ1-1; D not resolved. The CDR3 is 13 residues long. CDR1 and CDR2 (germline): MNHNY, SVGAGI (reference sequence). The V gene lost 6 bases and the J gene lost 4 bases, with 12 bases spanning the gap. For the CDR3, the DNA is TGTGCCAGCAGAAGTACCGGGTCCACTGAAGCTTTCTTT. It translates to CASRSTGSTEAFF.

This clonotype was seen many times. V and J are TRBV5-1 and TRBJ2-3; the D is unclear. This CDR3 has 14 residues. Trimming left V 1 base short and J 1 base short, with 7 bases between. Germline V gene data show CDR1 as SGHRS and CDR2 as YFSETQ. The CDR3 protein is CASSLPGRTDTQYF. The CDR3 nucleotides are TGCGCCAGCAGCTTGCCGGGTCGCACAGATACGCAGTATTTT.

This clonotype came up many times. CDR3 in DNA: TGTGCCAGCTCACCGGTGGATGAGCAGTTCTTC. Translation gives CASSPVDEQFF. The chain joins TRBV18 to TRBJ2-1; D call uncertain. V was shortened by 3 bases and J by 8 bases, with 5 bases between the two germline ends. CDR1 and CDR2 (germline): KGHSH, LQKENI. The CDR3 is made up of 11 amino acids.

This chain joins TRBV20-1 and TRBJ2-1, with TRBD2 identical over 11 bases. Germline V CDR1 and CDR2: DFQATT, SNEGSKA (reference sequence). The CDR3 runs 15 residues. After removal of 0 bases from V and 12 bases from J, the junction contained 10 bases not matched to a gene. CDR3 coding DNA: TGCAGTGCTAGAGATATCCGACTAGCGGGATTTGGGCAGTTCTTC. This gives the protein CSARDIRLAGFGQFF.

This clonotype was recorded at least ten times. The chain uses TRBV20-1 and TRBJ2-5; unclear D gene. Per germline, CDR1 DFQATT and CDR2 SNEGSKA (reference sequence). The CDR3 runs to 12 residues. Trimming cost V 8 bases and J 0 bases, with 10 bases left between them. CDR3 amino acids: CSPDRNQETQYF. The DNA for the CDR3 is TGCAGTCCAGACCGAAACCAAGAGACCCAGTACTTC.

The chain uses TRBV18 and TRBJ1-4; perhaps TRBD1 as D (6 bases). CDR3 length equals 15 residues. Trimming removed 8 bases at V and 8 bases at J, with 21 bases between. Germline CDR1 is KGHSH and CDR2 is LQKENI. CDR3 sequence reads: CASRETTGSQEKLFF. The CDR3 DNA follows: TGTGCCAGCCGCGAAACTACAGGGTCCCAAGAAAAACTGTTTTTT.

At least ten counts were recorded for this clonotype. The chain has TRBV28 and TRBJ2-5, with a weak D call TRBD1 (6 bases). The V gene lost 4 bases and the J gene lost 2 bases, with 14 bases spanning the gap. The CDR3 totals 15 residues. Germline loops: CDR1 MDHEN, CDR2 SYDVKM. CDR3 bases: TGTGCCAGCAGTTCAGGGGAAGGCCTTCAAGAGACCCAGTACTTC. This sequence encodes CASSSGEGLQETQYF.

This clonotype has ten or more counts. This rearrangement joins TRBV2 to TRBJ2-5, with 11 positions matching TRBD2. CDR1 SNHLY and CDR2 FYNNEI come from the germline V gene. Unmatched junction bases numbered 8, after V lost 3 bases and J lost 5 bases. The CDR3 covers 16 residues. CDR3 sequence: CASSEPGLAAGETQYF. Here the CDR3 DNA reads TGTGCCAGCAGTGAGCCGGGACTAGCGGCGGGGGAGACCCAGTACTTC.

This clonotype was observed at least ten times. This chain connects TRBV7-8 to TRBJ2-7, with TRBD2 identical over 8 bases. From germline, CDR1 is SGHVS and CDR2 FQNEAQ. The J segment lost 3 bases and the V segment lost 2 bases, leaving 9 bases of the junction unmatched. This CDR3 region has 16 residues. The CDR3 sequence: CASSLPYGTRLYEQYF. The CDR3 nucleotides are TGTGCCAGCAGCTTACCGTACGGGACTAGGCTCTACGAGCAGTACTTC. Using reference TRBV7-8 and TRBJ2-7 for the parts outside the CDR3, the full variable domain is GAGVSQSPRYKVAKRGQDVALRCDPISGHVSLFWYQQALGQGPEFLTYFQNEAQLDKSGLPSDRFFAERPEGSVSTLKIQRTQQEDSAVYLCASSLPYGTRLYEQYFGPGTRLTVT.

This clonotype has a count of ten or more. The DNA of the CDR3 is TGTGCCAGCAGTTACTTACAGGGGAGGGAGCAGTTCTTC. Residues: CASSYLQGREQFF. This chain uses TRBV6-5 with TRBJ2-1; D may be TRBD1 (7 bases). The CDR3 spans 13 residues. Germline values: CDR1 MNHEY, CDR2 SVGAGI. V was cut by 1 base and J by 10 bases, with 11 bases left in between.

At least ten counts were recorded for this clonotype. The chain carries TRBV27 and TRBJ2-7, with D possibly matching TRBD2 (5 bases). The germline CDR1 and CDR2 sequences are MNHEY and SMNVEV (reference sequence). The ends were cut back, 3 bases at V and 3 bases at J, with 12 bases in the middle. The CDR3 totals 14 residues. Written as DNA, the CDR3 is TGTGCCAGCAGTTTTGCGGGCTCTGACTACGAGCAGTACTTC. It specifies CASSFAGSDYEQYF.

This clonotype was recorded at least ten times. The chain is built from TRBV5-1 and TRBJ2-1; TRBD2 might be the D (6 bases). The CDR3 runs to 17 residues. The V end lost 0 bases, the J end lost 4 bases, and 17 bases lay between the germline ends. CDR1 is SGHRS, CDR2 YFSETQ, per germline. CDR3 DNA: TGCGCCAGCAGCTTGGCTGGCGGGGCCCCCAATTACAATGAGCAGTTCTTC. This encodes CASSLAGGAPNYNEQFF.

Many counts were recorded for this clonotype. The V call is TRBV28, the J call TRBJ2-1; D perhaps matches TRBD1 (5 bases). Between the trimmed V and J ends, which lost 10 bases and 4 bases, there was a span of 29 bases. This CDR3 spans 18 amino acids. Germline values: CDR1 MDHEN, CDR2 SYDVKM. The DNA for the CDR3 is TGTGCCACCCTCACAGGCGCCTCAGCCCCCCCTTATTACAATGAGCAGTTCTTC. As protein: CATLTGASAPPYYNEQFF. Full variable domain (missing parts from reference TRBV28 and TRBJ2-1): DVKVTQSSRYLVKRTGEKVFLECVQDMDHENMFWYRQDPGLGLRLIYFSYDVKMKEKGDIPEGYSVSREKKERFSLILESASTNQTSMYLCATLTGASAPPYYNEQFFGPGTRLTVL.

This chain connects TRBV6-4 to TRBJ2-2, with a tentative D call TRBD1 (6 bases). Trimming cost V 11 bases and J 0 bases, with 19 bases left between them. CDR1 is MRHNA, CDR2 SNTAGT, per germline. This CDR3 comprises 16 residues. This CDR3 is CACCPPDSSNTGELFF. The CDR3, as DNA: TGTGCCTGCTGTCCGCCGGACAGTTCGAACACCGGGGAGCTGTTTTTT.

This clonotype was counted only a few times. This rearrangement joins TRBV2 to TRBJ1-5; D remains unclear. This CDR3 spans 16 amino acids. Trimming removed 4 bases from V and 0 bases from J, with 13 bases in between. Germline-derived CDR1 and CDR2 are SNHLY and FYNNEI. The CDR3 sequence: CASSVGRSYSNQPQHF. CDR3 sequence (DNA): TGTGCCAGCAGTGTTGGGCGGAGTTATAGCAATCAGCCCCAGCATTTT.

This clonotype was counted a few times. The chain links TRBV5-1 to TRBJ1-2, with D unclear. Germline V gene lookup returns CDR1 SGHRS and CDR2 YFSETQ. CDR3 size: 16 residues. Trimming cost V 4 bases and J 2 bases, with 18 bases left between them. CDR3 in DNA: TGCGCCAGCAGCCCGGAAAGGTCCGGCAGGAACTATGGCTACACCTTC. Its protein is CASSPERSGRNYGYTF. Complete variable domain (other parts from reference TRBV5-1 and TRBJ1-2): KAGVTQTPRYLIKTRGQQVTLSCSPISGHRSVSWYQQTPGQGLQFLFEYFSETQRNKGNFPGRFSGRQFSNSRSEMNVSTLELGDSALYLCASSPERSGRNYGYTFGSGTRLTVV.

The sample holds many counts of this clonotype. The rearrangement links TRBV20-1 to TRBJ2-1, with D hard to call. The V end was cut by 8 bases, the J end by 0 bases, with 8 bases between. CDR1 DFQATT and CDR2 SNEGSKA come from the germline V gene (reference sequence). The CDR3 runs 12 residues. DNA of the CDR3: TGCAGTAGAGCGCGCTCCTACAATGAGCAGTTCTTC. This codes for CSRARSYNEQFF.

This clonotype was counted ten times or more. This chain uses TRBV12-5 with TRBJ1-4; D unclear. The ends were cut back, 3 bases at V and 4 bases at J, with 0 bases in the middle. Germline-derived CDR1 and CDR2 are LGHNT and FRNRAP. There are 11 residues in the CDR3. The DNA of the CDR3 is TGTGCTAGTGGTTTTAATGAAAAACTGTTTTTT. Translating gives CASGFNEKLFF.

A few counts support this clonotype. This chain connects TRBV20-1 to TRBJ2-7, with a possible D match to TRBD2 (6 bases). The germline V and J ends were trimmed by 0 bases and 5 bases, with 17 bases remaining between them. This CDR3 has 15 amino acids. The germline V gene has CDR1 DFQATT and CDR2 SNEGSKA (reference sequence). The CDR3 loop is CSARDAGRIFDEQYF. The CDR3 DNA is TGCAGTGCTAGAGATGCGGGGCGCATCTTCGACGAGCAGTACTTC.

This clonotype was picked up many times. The CDR3, as DNA: TGTGCCAGCAGCCAAGCAGCGGGGGAGTGGACCGGGGAGCTGTTTTTT. Translated: CASSQAAGEWTGELFF. The chain joins TRBV4-2 to TRBJ2-2, with 8 bases matching TRBD2. V dropped 1 base and J dropped 5; count of bases not matched to a gene: 6. The CDR3 runs to 16 residues. From germline, CDR1 is LGHNA and CDR2 YNFKEQ.